One sample yielded the 3 T cell receptor beta chains listed below, sequenced in a study of cytomegalovirus exposure and HLA in healthy donors. The repertoire was sequenced with immunoSEQ multiplex PCR; TCRdb's copy has only in-frame clones and lacks some. The sample has about 160,000 clones, 96% seen once; the top ten hold about 0.89%. Sequencing was done on a sample of PBMCs. The receptors were sampled from a woman aged 18-35 years in good health and CMV-seronegative.

This clone was detected once. The genes are TRBV19 and TRBJ2-1; D unresolved. Germline-derived CDR1 and CDR2 are LNHDA and SQIVND (reference sequence). Trimming cost V 2 bases and J 8 bases, with 16 bases left between them. This CDR3 spans 15 amino acids. The CDR3 spells CASSIQPRSRYEQFF. Here the CDR3 DNA reads TGTGCCAGTAGTATACAACCGAGGTCCCGGTATGAGCAGTTCTTC.

This clone has just one count. The genes are TRBV7-3 and TRBJ1-1; D uncertain. This CDR3 is 13 amino acids long. Trimming removed 1 base from V and 5 bases from J, with 8 bases in between. Germline V CDR1 and CDR2: SGHTA, FQGTGA. DNA of the CDR3: TGTGCCAGCAGCTTAAGTGCGAAGACTGAAGCTTTCTTT. It encodes CASSLSAKTEAFF.

This chain joins TRBV4-2 and TRBJ2-7, with 14 bases lining up with TRBD2. V shed 0 bases and J 4 bases; nucleotides not matched to a gene: 2. CDR3 length equals 16 residues. CDR1 and CDR2 from the germline V gene are LGHNA and YNFKEQ. The CDR3 is CASSQEGTSGGYEQYF. The CDR3 coding sequence is TGTGCCAGCAGCCAAGAAGGGACTAGCGGGGGATACGAGCAGTACTTC.